This paragraph reports one T cell receptor (beta chain). Its antigen is not identified. Per-sample PBMC isolation yielded at least 7 million cells. With a J-beta primer mix and a sample-barcoded 5' primer, a second PCR ran about 7 to 12 cycles. TCRdb fed the 5' RACE reads into MiXCR, producing one record per CDR3 protein. The table shows 600,000 to 850,000 distinct CDR3 sequences, with roughly 43% occurring only once. CDR3 length: 14 residues. The germline CDR1 and CDR2 sequences are DFQATT and SNEGSKA (reference sequence). J was trimmed by 10 bases and V by 1 base; bases with no gene match: 9. These data originate in a study of blood T cells in healthy people across ages. Whole-study findings and limits: The long-lived group displayed more naive CD4+ cells, plus higher diversity, than the aged donors did.

Sequences were obtained from blood. This TCR was sampled from a woman aged 60-75 years in good health. V and J are TRBV20-1 and TRBJ2-1; 8 nucleotides align to TRBD2. The CDR3 DNA is TGCAGTGCTAGAGGACGAGCGGGAGAGAGGGAGCAGTTCTTC. This gives the protein CSARGRAGEREQFF.